This T cell receptor beta chain stems from a study of cytomegalovirus exposure and HLA in healthy donors. The CDR3 has 15 residues. Germline loops: CDR1 MDHEN, CDR2 SYDVKM. The germline V and J ends were trimmed by 5 bases and 3 bases, with 16 bases remaining between them. PCR primers comprised 60 Vbeta and 13 Jbeta primers. Produced via immunoSEQ multiplex PCR; TCRdb's table is partial and in-frame only. The sample records about 160,000 clones, approximately 75% being singletons. The material sequenced was PBMCs. The V call is TRBV28, the J call TRBJ1-1; a weak D match, TRBD1 (6 bases). The source of this sequence is a man aged 45-60 years in good health and CMV-seropositive. The CDR3 DNA is TGTGCCAGCAGTATCCGACAGGCCCAGGACACTGAAGCTTTCTTT. Translation: CASSIRQAQDTEAFF. Supplemented by reference TRBV28 and TRBJ1-1, the full variable domain reads DVKVTQSSRYLVKRTGEKVFLECVQDMDHENMFWYRQDPGLGLRLIYFSYDVKMKEKGDIPEGYSVSREKKERFSLILESASTNQTSMYLCASSIRQAQDTEAFFGQGTRLTVV.